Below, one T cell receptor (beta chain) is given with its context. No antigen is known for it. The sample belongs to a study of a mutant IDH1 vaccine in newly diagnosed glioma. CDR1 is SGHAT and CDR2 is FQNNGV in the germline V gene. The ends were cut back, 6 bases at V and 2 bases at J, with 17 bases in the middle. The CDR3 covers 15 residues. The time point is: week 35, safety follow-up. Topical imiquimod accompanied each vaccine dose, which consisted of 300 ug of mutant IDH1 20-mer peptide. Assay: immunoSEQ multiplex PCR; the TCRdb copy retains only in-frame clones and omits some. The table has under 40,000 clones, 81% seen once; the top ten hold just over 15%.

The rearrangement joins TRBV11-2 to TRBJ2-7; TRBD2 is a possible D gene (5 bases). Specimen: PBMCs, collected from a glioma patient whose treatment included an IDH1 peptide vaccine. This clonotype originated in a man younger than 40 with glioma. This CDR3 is CASRQADAGTYEQYF. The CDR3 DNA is TGTGCCAGCAGACAAGCGGACGCCGGTACCTACGAGCAGTACTTC.